This T cell receptor beta chain was captured in a study of cytomegalovirus exposure and HLA in healthy donors. Study results and limitations: A later analysis reportedly identified an Asian-associated ancestry cluster as carrying fewer N-insertions than the roughly 670-donor mean.

Germline lookup yields CDR1 LNHDA and CDR2 SQIVND (reference sequence). The CDR3 runs to 14 residues. V lost 6 bases and J lost 2; bases outside the gene matches: 4. The PCR had 60 Vbeta and 13 Jbeta primers. Libraries were prepared by immunoSEQ multiplex PCR; TCRdb keeps only in-frame clonotypes and omits some of them. The table lists 150,000 to 200,000 clones, roughly 77% of them singletons. Notes on this clone: The antigen is undetermined.

The gene calls are TRBV19 and TRBJ2-7; 10 nucleotides line up with TRBD2. The clonotype originates from a woman between 50 and 59 years old in good health and CMV-seronegative. Sample: PBMCs. The CDR3 loop is CASSRTSGPYEQYF. The CDR3 DNA follows: TGTGCCAGTAGCCGGACTAGCGGACCCTACGAGCAGTACTTC.